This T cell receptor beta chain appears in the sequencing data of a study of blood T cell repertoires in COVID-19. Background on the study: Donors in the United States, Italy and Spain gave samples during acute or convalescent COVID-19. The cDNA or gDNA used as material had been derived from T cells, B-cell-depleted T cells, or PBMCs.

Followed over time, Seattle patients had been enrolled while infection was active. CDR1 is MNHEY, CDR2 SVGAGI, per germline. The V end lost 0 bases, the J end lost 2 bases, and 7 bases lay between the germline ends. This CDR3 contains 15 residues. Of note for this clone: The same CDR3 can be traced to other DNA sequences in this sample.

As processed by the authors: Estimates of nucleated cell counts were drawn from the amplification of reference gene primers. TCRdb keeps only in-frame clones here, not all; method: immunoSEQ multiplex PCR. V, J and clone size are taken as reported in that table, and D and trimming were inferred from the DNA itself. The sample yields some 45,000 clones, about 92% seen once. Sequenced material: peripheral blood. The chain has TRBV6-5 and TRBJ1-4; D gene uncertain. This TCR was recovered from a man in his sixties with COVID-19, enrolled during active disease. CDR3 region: CASSYSSRTNEKLFF. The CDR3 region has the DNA TGTGCCAGCAGTTACTCGAGTCGGACTAATGAAAAACTGTTTTTT.